This entry features one TCR beta chain sequence. This clonotype was seen only a few times. It has no known antigen specificity. No clone much larger than this one lies a single base away; base qualities are absent. Peripheral blood CD8+ and CD4+ T cells from healthy donors, Susac syndrome patients and multiple sclerosis patients were profiled using high-throughput TCR beta sequencing. The healthy donors served as controls matched for age and sex. Bulk CD8+ and CD4+ T cells were purified by magnetic negative isolation, whereas CD8+ TEMRA cells were enriched by FACS. Blood was drawn into EDTA tubes, processed within 24 hours, and PBMCs were isolated by density gradient centrifugation. PBMCs intended for TCR sequencing were cryopreserved in liquid nitrogen and were subsequently thawed in a 37 degrees C water bath. The sorted or isolated CD4+, CD8+ and CD8+ TEMRA cells reached a purity of at least 90%.

This sample is part of a study of CD8 T cells in Susac syndrome (dated by TCRdb to between 2018 and 2021). Regarding the complete study: The study used repertoire sequencing to test whether antigen drove CD8+ T cell activation and differentiation in Susac syndrome. Clonality of the CD8+ T cell repertoire was compared between 11 to 12 healthy donors, about 14 Susac syndrome patients and about 15 multiple sclerosis patients.

Looking up the germline V gene yields CDR1 LGHNA and CDR2 YSLEER. Including the terminal cysteine and phenylalanine, the CDR3 comprises 13 residues. Only the CDR3 DNA is retained, 39 bases long and in frame from the first base. The germline ends are 5 bases apart after V is trimmed by 2 bases and J by 1 base. What the study reported, not specific to this receptor: The number of individuals in the TCR sequencing and HLA analysis was acknowledged as relatively small.

RNA was extracted using the RNeasy kit, and roughly 0.5 to 1 microgram was reverse transcribed with random hexamers. TCR beta CDR3 regions were amplified with the immunoSEQ multiplex PCR assay covering 54 Vbeta and 13 Jbeta segments. PCR amplification bias was corrected using a synthetic template baseline for primer optimization and computational correction. The original methods were these. Only productive sequences were kept, with reads annotated to V, D and J genes according to IMGT and analyzed in immunoSEQ Analyzer. Clonality was calculated as one minus the Shannon entropy normalized by log2 of the number of productive unique sequences. For each patient and control, public and private clones were evaluated within the 100 most prevalent clones. A clone was defined as Susac-specific if it was absent from the healthy and MS cohorts, from 950 to 1,300 published viral clones and from other ImmuneACCESS disease sequences. TCRdb trimmed the raw reads at Q25, called clones with MiXCR and kept productive beta chains. Rows merge per CDR3 protein into single entries with the most common DNA and genes. Here the V and J calls rest on TCRdb's processing, not on the authors' analysis. The sample includes approximately 100,000 distinct CDR3 sequences, with 85% to 95% observed a single time. The ten top clones hold approximately 0.11% of the sample.

This receptor was taken from a human donor in good health. Sample: CD8+ T cells from PBMCs. The chain is encoded by TRBV4-3 joined to TRBJ2-5, with the D gene not confidently named. Here the CDR3 is given as CASSQIPQETQYF. The bases read TGCGCCAGCAGCCAAATTCCCCAAGAGACCCAGTACTTC.